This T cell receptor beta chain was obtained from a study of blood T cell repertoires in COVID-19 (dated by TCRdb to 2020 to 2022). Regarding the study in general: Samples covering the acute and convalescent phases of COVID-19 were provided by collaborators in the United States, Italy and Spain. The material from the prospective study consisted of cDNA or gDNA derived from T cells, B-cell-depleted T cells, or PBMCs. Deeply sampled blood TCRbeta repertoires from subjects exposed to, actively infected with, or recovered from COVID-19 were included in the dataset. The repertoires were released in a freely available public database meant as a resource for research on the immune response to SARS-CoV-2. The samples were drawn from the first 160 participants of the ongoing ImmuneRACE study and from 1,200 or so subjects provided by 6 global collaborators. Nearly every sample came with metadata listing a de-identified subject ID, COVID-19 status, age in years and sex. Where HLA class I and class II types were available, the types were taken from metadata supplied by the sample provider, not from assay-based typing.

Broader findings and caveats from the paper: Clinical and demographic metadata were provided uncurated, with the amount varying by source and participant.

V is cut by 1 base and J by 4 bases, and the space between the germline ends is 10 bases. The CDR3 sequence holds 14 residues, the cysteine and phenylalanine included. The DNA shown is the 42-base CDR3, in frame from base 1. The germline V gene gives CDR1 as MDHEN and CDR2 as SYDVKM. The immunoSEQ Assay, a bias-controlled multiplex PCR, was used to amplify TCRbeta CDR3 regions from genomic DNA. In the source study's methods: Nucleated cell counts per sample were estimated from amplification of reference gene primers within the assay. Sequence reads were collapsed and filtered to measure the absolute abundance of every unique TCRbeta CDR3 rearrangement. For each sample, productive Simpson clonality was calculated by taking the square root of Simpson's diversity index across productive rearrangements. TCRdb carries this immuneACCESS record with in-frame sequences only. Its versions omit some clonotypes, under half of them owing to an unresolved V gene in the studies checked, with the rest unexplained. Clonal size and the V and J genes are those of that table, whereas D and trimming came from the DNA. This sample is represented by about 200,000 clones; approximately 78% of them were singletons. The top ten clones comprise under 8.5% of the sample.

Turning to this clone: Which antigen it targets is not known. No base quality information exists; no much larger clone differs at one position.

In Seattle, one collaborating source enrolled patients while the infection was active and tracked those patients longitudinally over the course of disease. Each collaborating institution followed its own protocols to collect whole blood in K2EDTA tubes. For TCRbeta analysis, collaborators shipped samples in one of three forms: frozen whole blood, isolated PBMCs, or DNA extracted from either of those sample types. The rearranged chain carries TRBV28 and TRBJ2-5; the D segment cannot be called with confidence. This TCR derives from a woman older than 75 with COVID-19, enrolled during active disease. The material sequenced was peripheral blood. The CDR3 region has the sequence CASSLSGSLETQYF. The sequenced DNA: TGTGCCAGCAGTTTATCGGGTAGCTTAGAGACCCAGTACTTC.